Listed below are T cell receptor beta chains from one sample, sequenced in a study of T cells in Graves' hyperthyroidism and ophthalmopathy. TCRdb used MiXCR to reprocess the multiplex PCR reads, holding one entry per CDR3 protein. The table includes fewer than 750,000 distinct CDR3 sequences, more than 14% detected once. Sequences were obtained from blood. All receptors come from a woman aged 45-65 years with Graves' ophthalmopathy. Each CDR3 is given with its conserved first and last residue. Each record gives: clone size, D gene, J gene, V gene, CDR3 DNA, CDR3 protein. A D gene is named only where the DNA matches it firmly. Only part of the rows carry a size: once, few, many, or a class if the clone is expanded.

clone size: .
D gene: .
J gene: TRBJ1-2
V gene: TRBV19
CDR3 DNA: TGTGCCAGTAGTATCCAGCTTAACTATGGCTACACCTTC
CDR3 protein: CASSIQLNYGYTF

clone size: .
D gene: TRBD1
J gene: TRBJ1-6
V gene: TRBV28
CDR3 DNA: TGTGCCAGCAGTCCGGGGACAGGGGGCACGGGCGGCCTTTCACCCCTCCACTTT
CDR3 protein: CASSPGTGGTGGLSPLHF

clone size: .
D gene: .
J gene: TRBJ2-2
V gene: TRBV2
CDR3 DNA: TGTGCCAGCAGTGAAATACAGGGACCCGGGGAGCTGTTTTTT
CDR3 protein: CASSEIQGPGELFF

clone size: .
D gene: .
J gene: TRBJ2-6
V gene: TRBV24-1
CDR3 DNA: TGTGCCACCAGTGAGCCCAGGGGATCTGGGGCCAACGTCCTGACTTTC
CDR3 protein: CATSEPRGSGANVLTF

clone size: .
D gene: TRBD2
J gene: TRBJ2-1
V gene: TRBV2
CDR3 DNA: TGTGCCAGCAGTGAAGGTACTAGCGGGAGCTCCTACAATGAGCAGTTCTTC
CDR3 protein: CASSEGTSGSSYNEQFF

clone size: many
D gene: .
J gene: TRBJ2-7
V gene: TRBV6-1
CDR3 DNA: TGTGCCAGCAGTCTAATTGGACAGATATTTTTCTCCTACGAGCAGTACTTC
CDR3 protein: CASSLIGQIFFSYEQYF

clone size: many
D gene: .
J gene: TRBJ2-4
V gene: TRBV28
CDR3 DNA: TGTGCCAACTTCAACGTGGGCAAAAACATTCAGTACTTC
CDR3 protein: CANFNVGKNIQYF

clone size: many
D gene: .
J gene: TRBJ2-3
V gene: TRBV5-1
CDR3 DNA: TGCGCCAGCAGCTTGGTGTCTAGAAACACAGATACGCAGTATTTT
CDR3 protein: CASSLVSRNTDTQYF

clone size: .
D gene: TRBD2
J gene: TRBJ2-1
V gene: TRBV6-1
CDR3 DNA: TGTGCCAGCAGCCACGTGGGACTAGCGGATTACAATGAGCAGTTCTTC
CDR3 protein: CASSHVGLADYNEQFF

clone size: few
D gene: TRBD2
J gene: TRBJ2-1
V gene: TRBV7-3
CDR3 DNA: TGTGCCAGCAGCTCTGGACTAGCTCTCCCATCTCTCTACAATGAGCAGTTCTTC
CDR3 protein: CASSSGLALPSLYNEQFF

clone size: few
D gene: .
J gene: TRBJ1-4
V gene: TRBV6-5
CDR3 DNA: TGTGCCAGCAGTTACTCGCTAAGGGGGTATGAAAAACTGTTTTTT
CDR3 protein: CASSYSLRGYEKLFF

clone size: .
D gene: .
J gene: TRBJ2-5
V gene: TRBV6-5
CDR3 DNA: TGTGCCAGCAAGTTGGGAGAGAGTCGACTCGCGGGAGAGACCCAGTACTTC
CDR3 protein: CASKLGESRLAGETQYF

clone size: many
D gene: TRBD2
J gene: TRBJ2-1
V gene: TRBV28
CDR3 DNA: TGTGCCAGCAGTTTCCCCACGGGGAGGGGCAATGAGCAGTTCTTC
CDR3 protein: CASSFPTGRGNEQFF

clone size: .
D gene: TRBD1
J gene: TRBJ1-2
V gene: TRBV12-3/TRBV12-4
CDR3 DNA: TGTGCCAGCAGTGCGACAGGGGTCGGCTATGGCTACACCTTC
CDR3 protein: CASSATGVGYGYTF

clone size: many
D gene: TRBD1
J gene: TRBJ2-1
V gene: TRBV12-3/TRBV12-4
CDR3 DNA: TGTGCCAGCAGTACGACAGGGGGAAGGGAGCAGTTCTTC
CDR3 protein: CASSTTGGREQFF

clone size: few
D gene: TRBD2
J gene: TRBJ2-1
V gene: TRBV15
CDR3 DNA: TGTGCCACCAGCAAACCTAGCGGGAGTAGGGCCTACAATGAGCAGTTCTTC
CDR3 protein: CATSKPSGSRAYNEQFF

clone size: .
D gene: .
J gene: TRBJ2-7
V gene: TRBV3-2
CDR3 DNA: TGCGCCAGCAGCCAAGATAGGGCAAATTCTTCTTACGAGCAGTACTTC
CDR3 protein: CASSQDRANSSYEQYF

clone size: .
D gene: .
J gene: TRBJ2-3
V gene: TRBV7-9
CDR3 DNA: TGTGCCAGCAGCTTAGTAGGATTTGCAGATACGCAGTATTTT
CDR3 protein: CASSLVGFADTQYF

clone size: few
D gene: .
J gene: TRBJ2-2
V gene: TRBV12-3/TRBV12-4
CDR3 DNA: TGTGCCAGCAGCAGAAGGGGTCCCGGGGAGCTGTTTTTT
CDR3 protein: CASSRRGPGELFF

clone size: .
D gene: .
J gene: TRBJ2-5
V gene: TRBV5-1
CDR3 DNA: TGCGCCAGCAGCTTGACGGGGGGCGAAGGGGAGACCCAGTACTTC
CDR3 protein: CASSLTGGEGETQYF

clone size: .
D gene: .
J gene: TRBJ1-5
V gene: TRBV10-2
CDR3 DNA: TGCGCCAGCAACCAGGGTCTAGGTCAGCCCCAGCATTTT
CDR3 protein: CASNQGLGQPQHF

clone size: few
D gene: .
J gene: TRBJ1-4
V gene: TRBV7-3
CDR3 DNA: TGTGCCAGCAGCTTAAGGGGACAAGGTCGAAATGAAAAACTGTTTTTT
CDR3 protein: CASSLRGQGRNEKLFF

clone size: .
D gene: .
J gene: TRBJ2-3
V gene: TRBV12-3/TRBV12-4
CDR3 DNA: TGTGCCAGCAGCGGAGCGGTCGCGGAAGTAGGAGATACGCAGTATTTT
CDR3 protein: CASSGAVAEVGDTQYF

clone size: few
D gene: .
J gene: TRBJ2-1
V gene: TRBV28
CDR3 DNA: TGTGCCAGCAGCGGACAGACGTCTCCCTACAATGAGCAGTTCTTC
CDR3 protein: CASSGQTSPYNEQFF

clone size: many
D gene: TRBD2
J gene: TRBJ2-1
V gene: TRBV14
CDR3 DNA: TGTGCCAGCAGCGCAGGACTAGCGGGTTGGTACAATGAGCAGTTCTTC
CDR3 protein: CASSAGLAGWYNEQFF

clone size: .
D gene: TRBD2
J gene: TRBJ2-1
V gene: TRBV11-3
CDR3 DNA: TGTGCCAGCAGCGGGGGGGGGGGGGGGAATGAGCAGTTCTTC
CDR3 protein: CASSGGGGGNEQFF

clone size: many
D gene: TRBD1
J gene: TRBJ1-5
V gene: TRBV6-1
CDR3 DNA: TGTGCCAGCAGTTCCCGGGCGACAGGGGGCGGAAATCAGCCCCAGCATTTT
CDR3 protein: CASSSRATGGGNQPQHF

clone size: many
D gene: TRBD1
J gene: TRBJ1-1
V gene: TRBV6-2/TRBV6-3
CDR3 DNA: TGTGCCAGCAGTTACTCGTTACAGGGGCGGATGAACACTGAAGCTTTCTTT
CDR3 protein: CASSYSLQGRMNTEAFF

clone size: many
D gene: .
J gene: TRBJ1-2
V gene: TRBV28
CDR3 DNA: TGTGCCAGCAGTTCCCCACCGGTACAGTATGGCTACACCTTC
CDR3 protein: CASSSPPVQYGYTF

clone size: once
D gene: .
J gene: TRBJ1-5
V gene: TRBV6-1
CDR3 DNA: TGTGCCAGCAGTCTCGGTCGTGGGAAAGATTTATCCCAGCATTTT
CDR3 protein: CASSLGRGKDLSQHF

clone size: many
D gene: .
J gene: TRBJ2-1
V gene: TRBV11-2
CDR3 DNA: TGTGCCAGCAGCTTAAACCGGGCTGGAAACAATGAGCAGTTCTTC
CDR3 protein: CASSLNRAGNNEQFF

clone size: many
D gene: TRBD2
J gene: TRBJ2-1
V gene: TRBV5-1
CDR3 DNA: TGCGCCAGCAGTCCTCTTCCGGGAGGCTCGTACAATGAGCAGTTCTTC
CDR3 protein: CASSPLPGGSYNEQFF